These T cell receptor beta chains were read from a single sample in a study of blood T cell repertoires in COVID-19. The method was immunoSEQ multiplex PCR; TCRdb's version includes in-frame clones alone and lacks a portion of them. The data show 45,000 to 65,000 clones, approximately 85% seen once. The source material was peripheral blood. These receptors were taken from an elderly woman with COVID-19, enrolled during active disease. CDR3s include the opening cysteine and the closing phenylalanine or tryptophan. D genes are given only for firm matches. Rows may omit the clone size; those that give it use once, few, many or a size class.

TRBD1,TRBJ2-5,.,TRBV24-1,CATSEPQGALRETQYF,TGTGCCACCAGTGAACCACAGGGGGCTCTTAGAGAGACCCAGTACTTC
TRBD2,TRBJ2-1,.,TRBV3-1/TRBV3-2,CASRLTSGRSYNEQFF,TGTGCCAGCAGGTTGACTAGCGGGAGGTCTTACAATGAGCAGTTCTTC
.,TRBJ2-2,once,TRBV29-1,CSVESGFTGELFF,TGCAGCGTGGAGTCAGGGTTCACCGGGGAGCTGTTTTTT
TRBD2,TRBJ2-2,.,TRBV9,CASSVGLAGVGELFF,TGTGCCAGCAGCGTCGGACTAGCGGGAGTTGGGGAGCTGTTTTTT
TRBD1,TRBJ1-6,.,TRBV5-1,CASSGDGTVRSPLHF,TGCGCCAGCAGCGGCGACGGGACAGTCCGTTCACCCCTCCACTTT
.,TRBJ2-2,.,TRBV2,CASSVRTDTTGELFF,TGTGCCAGCAGTGTTAGGACAGATACCACCGGGGAGCTGTTTTTT
TRBD2,TRBJ2-2,.,TRBV27,CASSSRTSRDTGELFF,TGTGCCAGCAGTTCCCGGACTAGCCGAGACACCGGGGAGCTGTTTTTT
TRBD1,TRBJ2-3,.,TRBV6-5,CASSNDRGLSDTQYF,TGTGCCAGCAGTAACGACAGGGGGTTGTCAGATACGCAGTATTTT
.,TRBJ2-1,.,TRBV6-5,CASSYEGSSTYNEQFF,TGTGCCAGCAGTTACGAGGGTAGCTCGACCTACAATGAGCAGTTCTTC
TRBD2,TRBJ2-1,.,TRBV24-1,CATSDFLAGAYNEQFF,TGTGCCACCAGTGATTTTCTAGCGGGAGCCTACAATGAGCAGTTCTTC
TRBD1,TRBJ1-5,once,TRBV6-5,CASKGQGNQPQHF,TGTGCCAGCAAGGGACAGGGTAATCAGCCCCAGCATTTT
.,TRBJ1-2,.,TRBV24-1,CATSYNYGYTF,TGTGCCACCAGCTATAACTATGGCTACACCTTC
TRBD1,TRBJ1-4,once,TRBV10-2,CASRGPGGLANEKLFF,TGCGCCAGCAGGGGACCAGGGGGATTGGCTAATGAAAAACTGTTTTTT
TRBD1,TRBJ2-3,.,TRBV9,CASSDDRAPSRNTQYF,TGTGCCAGCAGCGACGACAGGGCCCCTTCTAGAAATACGCAGTATTTT
.,TRBJ2-1,.,TRBV19,CASLTIHSGTSYNEQFF,TGTGCCAGTTTAACAATCCATTCCGGGACTTCCTACAATGAGCAGTTCTTC
TRBD1,TRBJ2-7,.,TRBV7-9,CASSLGQPYEQYF,TGTGCCAGCAGCTTGGGACAGCCCTACGAGCAGTACTTC
.,TRBJ1-1,.,TRBV18,CASSTGFRGTEAFF,TGTGCCAGCTCTACAGGTTTCAGGGGCACTGAAGCTTTCTTT
TRBD1,TRBJ1-1,once,TRBV7-9,CASSLAQGGAGTEAFF,TGTGCCAGCAGCTTAGCACAGGGGGGCGCAGGGACTGAAGCTTTCTTT
.,TRBJ2-7,once,TRBV5-4,CASSLKEPAYEQYF,TGTGCCAGCAGCTTGAAGGAGCCGGCTTACGAGCAGTACTTC
TRBD1,TRBJ1-1,few,TRBV7-9,CASSWGDSRLEAFF,TGTGCCAGCAGCTGGGGGGACAGTCGACTAGAAGCTTTCTTT